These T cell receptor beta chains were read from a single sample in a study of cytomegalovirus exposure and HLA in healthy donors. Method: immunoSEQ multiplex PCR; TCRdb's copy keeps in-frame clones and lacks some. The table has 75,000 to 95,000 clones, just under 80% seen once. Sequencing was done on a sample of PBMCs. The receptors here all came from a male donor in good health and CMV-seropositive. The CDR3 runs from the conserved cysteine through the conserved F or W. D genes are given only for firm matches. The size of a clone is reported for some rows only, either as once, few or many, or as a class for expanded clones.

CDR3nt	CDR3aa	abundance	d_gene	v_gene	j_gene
TGCGCCAGCAGCCAAGTCCAGGGAAGTTTTCACGAGCAGTACTTC	CASSQVQGSFHEQYF	NA	NA	TRBV4-1	TRBJ2-7
TGCGCCAGCAGCCCAGGACAGGGAGAGGCCTTCAATCAGCCCCAGCATTTT	CASSPGQGEAFNQPQHF	few	TRBD1	TRBV5-1	TRBJ1-5
TGTGCCAGCAGTTCTTACAACGAGCAGTACTTC	CASSSYNEQYF	once	NA	TRBV27	TRBJ2-7
TGTGCCAGCAGCCTTACTAGCTTACACACCGGGGAGCTGTTTTTT	CASSLTSLHTGELFF	NA	NA	TRBV14	TRBJ2-2
TGTGCCAGCACACCGGGACTACGAATCTTGAACACCGGGGAGCTGTTTTTT	CASTPGLRILNTGELFF	NA	TRBD2	TRBV7-6	TRBJ2-2
TGTGCCAGTAGCCCAGCGGGGCGTGGCACAGATACGCAGTATTTT	CASSPAGRGTDTQYF	NA	TRBD2	TRBV19	TRBJ2-3
TGTGCCAGCAGTGAAAGTCCAGGGGCTAACTATGGCTACACCTTC	CASSESPGANYGYTF	NA	NA	TRBV2	TRBJ1-2
TGTGCCAGCAGCACAGGACCGAACACTGAAGCTTTCTTT	CASSTGPNTEAFF	NA	NA	TRBV7-2	TRBJ1-1
TGTGCCAGTAGCTCTAGCGGGACCTACGAGCAGTACTTC	CASSSSGTYEQYF	NA	TRBD2	TRBV19	TRBJ2-7
TGTGCCAGCAGCCTCGGGGTGGGCACCGGGGAGCTGTTTTTT	CASSLGVGTGELFF	NA	NA	TRBV27	TRBJ2-2
TGTGCCACGGGTGGGCTAGCGGGGGACCACAATGAGCAGTTCTTC	CATGGLAGDHNEQFF	NA	TRBD2	TRBV7-3	TRBJ2-1
TGTGCCAGCAGCCCCGGGACTCACGATAGCTACAATGAGCAGTTCTTC	CASSPGTHDSYNEQFF	NA	NA	TRBV28	TRBJ2-1
TGTGCCAGCTCACGTAACAGGGGAGAGGGGAACACTGAAGCTTTCTTT	CASSRNRGEGNTEAFF	once	TRBD1	TRBV18	TRBJ1-1
TGTGCCAGCAGTTTGAGGGACACAGATACGCAGTATTTT	CASSLRDTDTQYF	NA	NA	TRBV28	TRBJ2-3
TGTGCCAGCAGCGTAGTGAGGGGGGGGGCGGGGAACGGCTACACCTTC	CASSVVRGGAGNGYTF	NA	NA	TRBV9	TRBJ1-2
TGCGCCAGCAGCTTGGGACAGGGGGGAACAGATACGCAGTATTTT	CASSLGQGGTDTQYF	NA	TRBD1	TRBV5-1	TRBJ2-3
TGTGCCAGCAGCTTACCGAGGGGGAGCGCTGAAGCTTTCTTT	CASSLPRGSAEAFF	NA	NA	TRBV11-2	TRBJ1-1
TGTGCCAGCAGCTCCCGACAAGGCCGGGGCAATGAGCAGTTCTTC	CASSSRQGRGNEQFF	NA	NA	TRBV7-6	TRBJ2-1
TGTGCCAGCAGCCCGACAGGGTTCAGTGGCTACACCTTC	CASSPTGFSGYTF	NA	TRBD1	TRBV5-5	TRBJ1-2
TGTGCCAGCAGCGCGGGAGGGTACGAGCAGTACTTC	CASSAGGYEQYF	once	TRBD2	TRBV2	TRBJ2-7
TGCAGTGCTAGAGATAGAGAGACCCAGTACTTC	CSARDRETQYF	NA	NA	TRBV20-1	TRBJ2-5
TGTGCCAGCAGATATACACAGAGTTTGAACACTGAAGCTTTCTTT	CASRYTQSLNTEAFF	few	NA	TRBV6-5	TRBJ1-1
TGCGCCAGCAGTCCAGGCCAACCGGGACAGAAGACCGGGGAGCTGTTTTTT	CASSPGQPGQKTGELFF	NA	TRBD1	TRBV23-1	TRBJ2-2
TGTGCCAGCAGTTACTTAGGACAGGGGTCCTACAATGAGCAGTTCTTC	CASSYLGQGSYNEQFF	NA	TRBD1	TRBV6-5	TRBJ2-1
TGTGCCAGCAGGGGGGACAGTAATTCACCCCTCCACTTT	CASRGDSNSPLHF	once	TRBD1	TRBV6-5	TRBJ1-6
TGCGCCAGCAGTGAGCAAGCAGGGAAACTTGTTGAAGCTTTCTTT	CASSEQAGKLVEAFF	once	NA	TRBV5-1	TRBJ1-1
TGTGCCAGAACAGGGTTAGCTAACTATGGCTACACCTTC	CARTGLANYGYTF	NA	NA	TRBV9	TRBJ1-2
TGCGCCAGCACCCCCCTCTGGCAGGGTCGCACTGAAGCTTTCTTT	CASTPLWQGRTEAFF	NA	NA	TRBV23-1	TRBJ1-1
TGTGCCAGCAGCTCCCGGGGAGCGGAGGCCTACGAGCAGTACTTC	CASSSRGAEAYEQYF	NA	NA	TRBV7-2	TRBJ2-7
TGTGCCAGCAGCCGCTCGGGAGGGTTGGGCTACGAGCAGTACTTC	CASSRSGGLGYEQYF	NA	TRBD2	TRBV14	TRBJ2-7
TGTGCCAGTAGCATGGGCGTCGGCAGGGGTTCCTACGAGCAGTACTTC	CASSMGVGRGSYEQYF	few	NA	TRBV19	TRBJ2-7
TGTGCCAGCAGTTACCAGGGGCAGATGAACACTGAAGCTTTCTTT	CASSYQGQMNTEAFF	NA	NA	TRBV27	TRBJ1-1
TGTGCCAGCTCACCCTTAGGGAGGTTGGATCAGCCCCAGCATTTT	CASSPLGRLDQPQHF	NA	NA	TRBV18	TRBJ1-5
TGTGCCAGCAGTTTCGGGACAGGGCAAACTGAAGCTTTCTTT	CASSFGTGQTEAFF	once	TRBD1	TRBV28	TRBJ1-1
TGTGCCAGCAGTTTTGGGGCCCAGGGGGAAGCTTTCTTT	CASSFGAQGEAFF	NA	NA	TRBV27	TRBJ1-1
TGTGCCAGCAGCCCCACAGGGGGCGGGTCCCGCTCCTACGAGCAGTACTTC	CASSPTGGGSRSYEQYF	NA	TRBD1	TRBV7-9	TRBJ2-7
TGTGCCGGACGACAGGGGGCGGTGGGAGGCTACACCTTC	CAGRQGAVGGYTF	NA	TRBD1	TRBV6-1	TRBJ1-2